Sequencing of this T cell receptor beta chain was carried out in a study of shared clonotypes between healthy human individuals. Notes on the study in general: Shared across a few donors were roughly 4.8% of the naive CD4 clonotypes.

The CDR3 consists of 13 residues. V lost 3 bases, J lost 3 bases, and 2 bases stayed unmatched. Germline V gene lookup returns CDR1 SGHNT and CDR2 YYREEE (reference sequence). CD45RA+ naive and CD45RA-negative memory subsets were separated from CD4+ cells. Details on this clone: Its antigen is undetermined. This specimen includes other DNA sequences encoding the same CDR3.

Study processing details: ImmunoSEQ output held junction-only sequences without quality scores, so filtering differed. TCRdb's copy holds only in-frame clones and misses some; the assay was immunoSEQ multiplex PCR. V, J and clone size reflect that table, while D and trimming were determined from the DNA. The sample has 1.4 million to 1.5 million clones, around 97% seen once. This TCR derives from a man aged 25-45 years in good health. Sequenced sample: naive CD4+ T cells sorted from blood. Stated subset: CD45RA+ positively selected. The chain joins TRBV5-4 to TRBJ2-5; 7 positions agree with TRBD1. In DNA form, the CDR3 reads TGTGCCAGCAGCTCCGGGACAGAAGAGACCCAGTACTTC. Encoded protein: CASSSGTEETQYF. Full variable domain (remainder filled in from reference TRBV5-4 and TRBJ2-5): ETGVTQSPTHLIKTRGQQVTLRCSSQSGHNTVSWYQQALGQGPQFIFQYYREEENGRGNFPPRFSGLQFPNYSSELNVNALELDDSALYLCASSSGTEETQYFGPGTRLLVL.